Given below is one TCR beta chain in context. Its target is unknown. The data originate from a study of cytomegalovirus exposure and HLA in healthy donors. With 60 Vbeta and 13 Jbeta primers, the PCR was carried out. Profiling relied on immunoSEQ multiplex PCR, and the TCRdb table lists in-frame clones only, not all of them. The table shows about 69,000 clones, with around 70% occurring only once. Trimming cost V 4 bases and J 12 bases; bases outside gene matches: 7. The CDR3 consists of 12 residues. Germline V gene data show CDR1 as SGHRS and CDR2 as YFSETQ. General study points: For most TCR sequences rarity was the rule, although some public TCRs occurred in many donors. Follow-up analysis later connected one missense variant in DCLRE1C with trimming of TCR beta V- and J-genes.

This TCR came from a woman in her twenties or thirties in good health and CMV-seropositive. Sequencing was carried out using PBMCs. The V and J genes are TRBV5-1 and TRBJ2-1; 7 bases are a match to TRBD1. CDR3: CASSPGGEGQFF. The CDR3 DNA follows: TGCGCCAGCAGCCCAGGGGGTGAAGGGCAGTTCTTC. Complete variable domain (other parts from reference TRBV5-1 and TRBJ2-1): KAGVTQTPRYLIKTRGQQVTLSCSPISGHRSVSWYQQTPGQGLQFLFEYFSETQRNKGNFPGRFSGRQFSNSRSEMNVSTLELGDSALYLCASSPGGEGQFFGPGTRLTVL.